These 22 T cell receptor beta chains originate from one sample sequenced in a study of blood T cell repertoires in COVID-19. Measured with immunoSEQ multiplex PCR; TCRdb has only the in-frame clones, and not every one. This table holds some 70,000 clones, 75% to 95% found once. Input material: peripheral blood. These receptors were taken from a human donor with active COVID-19. The donor label of this sample is uncertain.

This rearrangement joins TRBV2 to TRBJ1-5; 8 nucleotides line up with TRBD1. Germline values: CDR1 SNHLY, CDR2 FYNNEI. After removal of 5 bases from V and 0 bases from J, the junction contained 3 bases not matched to a gene. This CDR3 region has 15 residues. The CDR3: CASSRQGNSNQPQHF. The CDR3 bases are TGTGCCAGCAGTCGACAGGGGAATAGCAATCAGCCCCAGCATTTT.

V gene TRBV28 combines with J gene TRBJ1-5; 12 nucleotides agree with TRBD1. With V trimmed by 5 bases and J by 8 bases, 10 bases remained unmatched. Germline lookup yields CDR1 MDHEN and CDR2 SYDVKM. This CDR3 contains 16 residues. CDR3 sequence: CASSTPGQGAKKPQHF. CDR3 in DNA: TGTGCCAGCAGTACTCCGGGACAGGGGGCTAAGAAGCCCCAGCATTTT.

The chain links TRBV5-4 to TRBJ2-5; TRBD2 agrees at 12 bases. There are 15 residues in the CDR3. The germline V gene encodes CDR1 SGHNT and CDR2 YYREEE (reference sequence). The J segment lost 4 bases and the V segment lost 3 bases, leaving 4 bases of the junction unmatched. The CDR3 here is CASSSPGLAGETQYF. Here the CDR3 DNA reads TGTGCCAGCAGCTCCCCGGGACTAGCGGGAGAGACCCAGTACTTC. Together with reference TRBV5-4 and TRBJ2-5, the CDR3 gives the full variable domain: ETGVTQSPTHLIKTRGQQVTLRCSSQSGHNTVSWYQQALGQGPQFIFQYYREEENGRGNFPPRFSGLQFPNYSSELNVNALELDDSALYLCASSSPGLAGETQYFGPGTRLLVL.

The CDR3 DNA follows: TGTGCCATCCAGATTGGGACTAGGGGAGATACGCAGTATTTT. Its protein is CAIQIGTRGDTQYF. The V gene is TRBV10-3, the J gene TRBJ2-3; 8 bases fit TRBD2. The junction had 9 bases not matched to a gene; V was cut back by 8 bases and J by 5 bases. This CDR3 contains 14 residues. The germline gives CDR1 ENHRY, CDR2 SYGVKD.

In this sample, this clone turned up once. The chain joins TRBV24-1 to TRBJ1-2; 8 bases line up with TRBD1. Per the germline V gene, CDR1 is KGHDR and CDR2 is SFDVKD. The ends lost 4 bases at V and 7 bases at J; junction bases unmatched: 7. There are 14 residues in the CDR3. The CDR3 DNA is TGTGCCACCAGTGAATCCGGGACAGGCTCTGGCTACACCTTC. As protein: CATSESGTGSGYTF.

V and J are TRBV19 and TRBJ2-2; no reliable D call. The germline V gene has CDR1 LNHDA and CDR2 SQIVND (reference sequence). This CDR3 is 14 amino acids long. Trimming pared 1 base from V and 2 bases from J, leaving 5 bases between. In DNA form, the CDR3 reads TGTGCCAGTAGTATAGGCACTAACACCGGGGAGCTGTTTTTT. Its translation is CASSIGTNTGELFF.

The rearrangement links TRBV24-1 to TRBJ2-5; TRBD1 might be the D (5 bases). This CDR3 has 13 residues. Trimming removed 5 bases from V and 2 bases from J, with 8 bases in between. Germline CDR1 KGHDR, CDR2 SFDVKD. The CDR3 spells CATSVGLQETQYF. CDR3 in DNA: TGTGCCACCAGTGTGGGGCTTCAAGAGACCCAGTACTTC.

The chain recombines TRBV5-5 with TRBJ2-3; D perhaps matches TRBD2 (6 bases). In germline, CDR1 is SGHKS, CDR2 YYEKEE (reference sequence). The CDR3 spans 14 residues. The ends were cut back, 4 bases at V and 4 bases at J, with 13 bases in the middle. CDR3 in amino acids: CASSGTTSSDTQYF. CDR3 coding DNA: TGTGCCAGCAGCGGAACGACTAGTTCAGATACGCAGTATTTT.

This CDR3 is CASSPMSTRADTQYF. CDR3 bases: TGTGCCAGCAGCCCCATGAGCACCAGGGCAGATACGCAGTATTTT. The chain combines TRBV27 with TRBJ2-3, with D possibly TRBD1 on 5 matching bases. V shed 6 bases and J shed 4 bases, with 17 bases lying between them. The length of the CDR3 is 15 residues. Germline values: CDR1 MNHEY, CDR2 SMNVEV (reference sequence).

This clone showed up just once. This chain links TRBV11-1 with TRBJ2-7, with TRBD1 matching over 10 bases. The CDR3 has 14 amino acids. Germline CDR1 SGHAT, CDR2 FQDESV (reference sequence). After removal of 3 bases from V and 3 bases from J, the junction contained 2 bases not matched to a gene. CDR3 coding DNA: TGTGCCAGCAGCTTTTGGACAGGGGGCTACGAGCAGTACTTC. This encodes CASSFWTGGYEQYF.

The J gene is TRBJ1-2, the V gene TRBV5-6; D is unclear. Trimming cost V 4 bases and J 6 bases, with 19 bases left between them. Germline CDR1 SGHDT, CDR2 YYEEEE. The CDR3 is 15 residues long. The CDR3 bases are TGTGCCAGCAGCCCCCAAACAGTCGGAGGGAATGGCTACACCTTC. Translating it yields CASSPQTVGGNGYTF. The variable domain in full, with the rest retrieved from reference TRBV5-6 and TRBJ1-2, is DAGVTQSPTHLIKTRGQQVTLRCSPKSGHDTVSWYQQALGQGPQFIFQYYEEEERQRGNFPDRFSGHQFPNYSSELNVNALLLGDSALYLCASSPQTVGGNGYTFGSGTRLTVV.

The gene calls are TRBV28 and TRBJ2-3, with 14 nucleotides matching TRBD2. Germline assignment: CDR1 MDHEN and CDR2 SYDVKM. The J segment lost 4 bases and the V segment lost 5 bases, leaving 5 bases of the junction unmatched. The CDR3 spans 16 residues. The CDR3 region is CASSPSGLAGADTQYF. CDR3 nucleotide sequence: TGTGCCAGCAGTCCCTCGGGACTAGCGGGAGCAGATACGCAGTATTTT.

This chain uses TRBV7-8 with TRBJ2-7, with TRBD2 matching over 9 bases. CDR1 is SGHVS, CDR2 FQNEAQ, per germline. The length of the CDR3 is 15 residues. Trimming cost V 3 bases and J 5 bases; bases outside gene matches: 8. CDR3 sequence reads: CASSLGREGSDEQYF. CDR3 DNA sequence: TGTGCCAGCAGCTTGGGGCGGGAGGGTTCTGACGAGCAGTACTTC.

The V gene is TRBV7-8, the J gene TRBJ2-2; 7 positions match TRBD1. The CDR3 is 16 residues long. The J segment lost 9 bases and the V segment lost 5 bases, leaving 15 bases of the junction unmatched. Germline CDR1 reads SGHVS; CDR2 reads FQNEAQ. Written as DNA, the CDR3 is TGTGCCAGCAGCGTGCACCGGGACAGCCATAGGAGGGAGCTGTTTTTT. Protein product: CASSVHRDSHRRELFF. The full variable domain, with the rest looked up from reference TRBV7-8 and TRBJ2-2, is GAGVSQSPRYKVAKRGQDVALRCDPISGHVSLFWYQQALGQGPEFLTYFQNEAQLDKSGLPSDRFFAERPEGSVSTLKIQRTQQEDSAVYLCASSVHRDSHRRELFFGEGSRLTVL.

This clone was seen just once. The chain is built from TRBV2 and TRBJ2-3; unclear D gene. V shed 11 bases and J shed 4 bases, with 7 bases lying between them. Germline CDR1 reads SNHLY; CDR2 reads FYNNEI. The CDR3 has 10 amino acids. CDR3 nucleotides: TGTGCCTCTATGGCAGATACGCAGTATTTT. Its protein is CASMADTQYF.

This chain joins TRBV15 and TRBJ2-7; unclear D gene. The CDR3 is 15 residues long. Looked up from germline, CDR1 is LNHNV and CDR2 is YYDKDF (reference sequence). V was trimmed by 0 bases and J by 1 base, leaving 10 bases between them. The CDR3 protein is CATSRDLGSSYEQYF. The CDR3 region has the DNA TGTGCCACCAGCAGAGATCTAGGTTCATCCTACGAGCAGTACTTC. The full variable domain, in which reference TRBV15 and TRBJ2-7 provide the parts outside the CDR3, is DAMVIQNPRYQVTQFGKPVTLSCSQTLNHNVMYWYQQKSSQAPKLLFHYYDKDFNNEADTPDNFQSRRPNTSFCFLDIRSPGLGDTAMYLCATSRDLGSSYEQYFGPGTRLTVT.

The chain couples TRBV24-1 to TRBJ2-1; tentatively, D is TRBD1 (5 bases). Per the germline V gene, CDR1 is KGHDR and CDR2 is SFDVKD. The CDR3 spans 17 residues. V was pared by 3 bases and J by 3 bases, with 17 bases between. CDR3 sequence (DNA): TGTGCCACCAGTGATACTAAGGGGCAGACGAACTACAATGAGCAGTTCTTC. This gives the protein CATSDTKGQTNYNEQFF.

This chain uses TRBV11-2 with TRBJ2-1; 10 nucleotides line up with TRBD2. Trimming took 5 bases from V and 0 from J; bases not matched to a gene: 1. Germline V gene lookup returns CDR1 SGHAT and CDR2 FQNNGV. This CDR3 region has 15 residues. In DNA, the CDR3 is TGTGCCAGCAGCCGGACTAGCGGCTCCTACAATGAGCAGTTCTTC. As protein: CASSRTSGSYNEQFF.

This chain joins TRBV27 and TRBJ1-1, with D perhaps TRBD1 (6 bases). This CDR3 is built from 15 residues. Germline V gene sequence: CDR1 MNHEY, CDR2 SMNVEV (reference sequence). The V gene lost 1 base and the J gene lost 3 bases, with 12 bases spanning the gap. The CDR3 loop reads CASSLFRGADTEAFF. The DNA of the CDR3 is TGTGCCAGCAGTTTATTTCGGGGGGCCGACACTGAAGCTTTCTTT.

This chain links TRBV30 with TRBJ1-4; D gene unclear. Germline-derived CDR1 and CDR2 are GTSNPN and SVGIG (reference sequence). The CDR3 is 13 amino acids. V was cut by 5 bases and J by 0 bases, with 7 bases left in between. CDR3 nucleotide sequence: TGTGCCTGGGACTCTTCAACTAATGAAAAACTGTTTTTT. Translating it yields CAWDSSTNEKLFF.

This clone was seen only once. V usage is TRBV7-2 and J usage is TRBJ1-2; D remains ambiguous. Per germline, CDR1 SGHTA and CDR2 FQGNSA. The CDR3 spans 14 residues. V lost 1 base and J lost 4, with 10 bases in between. The CDR3 sequence: CASSLGPGTYGYTF. CDR3 sequence (DNA): TGTGCCAGCAGCTTAGGGCCAGGAACCTATGGCTACACCTTC.

This sequence joins TRBV11-3 and TRBJ2-2, with D perhaps matching TRBD2 (5 bases). The CDR3 has 15 amino acids. CDR1 and CDR2 (germline): SGHNT, YENEEA. The V end was cut by 3 bases, the J end by 1 base, with 9 bases between. The DNA of the CDR3 is TGTGCCAGCAGCTTTTCGGACTTGAACACCGGGGAGCTGTTTTTT. Translation gives CASSFSDLNTGELFF.